A single T cell receptor (beta chain) is shown here with its context. This sample was taken from a study of blood T cell repertoires in COVID-19. Across the study: The study drew acute and convalescent COVID-19 samples from the United States, Italy and Spain.

Germline CDR1 KGHDR, CDR2 SFDVKD. The CDR3 sequence is 18 residues long. V was clipped by 3 bases and J by 3 bases; unmatched bases: 8. Profiled with immunoSEQ multiplex PCR; TCRdb holds only in-frame clones, not every one. The table includes some 150,000 clones, roughly 85% detected once. J is TRBJ2-7 and V is TRBV24-1, with TRBD2 matching 15 bases. This receptor was taken from a man aged 45-65 years with acute or convalescent COVID-19. Sequencing used peripheral blood. The CDR3 nucleotides read TGTGCCACCAGTGATCAGAGGACTAGCGGGAGGGCCGGCTACGAGCAGTACTTC. Its protein product is CATSDQRTSGRAGYEQYF.